The T cell receptor beta chain described here comes from a study of identical twins' blood T cells. Study results and limitations: Environmental influences on twin similarity could not be excluded.

TCRdb reprocessed the 5' RACE reads with MiXCR, giving one entry per CDR3 protein. The sample shows a few hundred thousand distinct CDR3 sequences, approximately 30% of them seen only once. A word on this clonotype: Its specificity is unknown. A much larger clonotype is one base distant, so this may be a read error.

The TCR comes from a woman between 18 and 50 years old in good health. The specimen sequenced was PBMCs.

CDR3 protein: CANSRGTNTEAFF. The DNA of the CDR3 is TGTGCCAACTCCCGCGGGACGAACACTGAAGCTTTCTTT. The gene calls are TRBV25-1 and TRBJ1-1; D is possibly TRBD1 (5 bases). Germline values: CDR1 MGHDK, CDR2 SYGVNS. With 10 bases removed from V and 1 base from J, the gap between germline ends came to 13 bases. This CDR3 region has 13 residues.